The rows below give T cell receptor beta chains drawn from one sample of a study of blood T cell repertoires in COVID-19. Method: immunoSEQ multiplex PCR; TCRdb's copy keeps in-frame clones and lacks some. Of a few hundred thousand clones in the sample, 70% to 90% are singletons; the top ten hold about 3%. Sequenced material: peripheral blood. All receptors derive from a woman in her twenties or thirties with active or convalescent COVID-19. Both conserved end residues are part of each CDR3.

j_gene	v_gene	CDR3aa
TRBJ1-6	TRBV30	CAWSVGGPQGSPLHF
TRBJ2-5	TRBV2	CASSDPTYGETQYF
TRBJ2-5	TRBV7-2	CASSGSRQETQYF
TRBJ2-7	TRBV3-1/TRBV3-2	CASSQANELEGRNEQYF
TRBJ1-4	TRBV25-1	CASSERGAEKLFF
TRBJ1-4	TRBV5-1	CASAFEGAAGEKLFF
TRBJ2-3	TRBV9	CASSHSGGAPDTQYF
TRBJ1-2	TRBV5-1	CASMVVAGANYGYTF
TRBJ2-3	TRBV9	CASSVATPSGVRLSTDTQYF
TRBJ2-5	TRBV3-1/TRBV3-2	CASSQAGGETQYF
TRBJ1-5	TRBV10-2	CASSDVGGYSNQPQHF
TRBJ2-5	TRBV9	CASSVEPGLARGTQYF
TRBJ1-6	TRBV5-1	CASSLEEGSPLHF
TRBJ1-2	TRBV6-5	CASSPAGSVHYGYTF
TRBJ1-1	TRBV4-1	CASSPGTGWMNTEAFF
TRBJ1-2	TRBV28	CASSVTAPLNYGYTF
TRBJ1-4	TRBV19	CASSGDRLNEKLFF
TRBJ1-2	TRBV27	CASGSGQGFYGYTF
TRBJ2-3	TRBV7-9	CASSVVPSTDTQYF
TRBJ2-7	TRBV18	CASSRPPREQYF
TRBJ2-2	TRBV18	CASSPPGLAGGGSGELFF
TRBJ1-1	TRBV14	CASSPGGGGTEAFF
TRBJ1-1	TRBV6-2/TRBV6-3	CASSRVETNTEAFF
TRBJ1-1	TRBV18	CASSGAGGTEAFF
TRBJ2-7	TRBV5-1	CASSYLAGDWYEQYF
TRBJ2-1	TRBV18	CASSTERGAYNEQFF
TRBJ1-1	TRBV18	CASSPAGNTEAFF
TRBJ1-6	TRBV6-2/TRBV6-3	CASSLLRTGESPLHF
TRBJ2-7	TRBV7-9	CASSLRGRDEQYF
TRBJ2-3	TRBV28	CASRVQVADTQYF
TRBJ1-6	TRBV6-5	CASSSGTGSSPLHF